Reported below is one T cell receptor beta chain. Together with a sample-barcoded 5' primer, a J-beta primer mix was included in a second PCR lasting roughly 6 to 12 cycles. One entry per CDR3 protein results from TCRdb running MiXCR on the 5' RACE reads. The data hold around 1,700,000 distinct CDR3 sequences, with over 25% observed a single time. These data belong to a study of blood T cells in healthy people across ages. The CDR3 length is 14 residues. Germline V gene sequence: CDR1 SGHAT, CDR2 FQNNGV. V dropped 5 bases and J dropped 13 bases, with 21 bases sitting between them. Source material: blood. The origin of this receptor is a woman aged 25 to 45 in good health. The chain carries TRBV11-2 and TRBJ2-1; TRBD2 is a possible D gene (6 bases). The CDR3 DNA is TGTGCCAGCAGCCCCCCCCGGGACTCGGAGACCCAGTTCTTC. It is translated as CASSPPRDSETQFF.